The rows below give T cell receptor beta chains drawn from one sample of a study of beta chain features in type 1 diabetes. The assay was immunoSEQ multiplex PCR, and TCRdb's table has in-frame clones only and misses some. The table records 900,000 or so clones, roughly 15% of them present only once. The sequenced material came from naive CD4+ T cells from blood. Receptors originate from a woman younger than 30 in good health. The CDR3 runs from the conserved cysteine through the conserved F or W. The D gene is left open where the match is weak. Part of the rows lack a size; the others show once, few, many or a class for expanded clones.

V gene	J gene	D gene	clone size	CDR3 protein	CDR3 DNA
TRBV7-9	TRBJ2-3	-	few	CASSPQFSSTDTQYF	TGTGCCAGCAGCCCTCAGTTCTCTAGCACAGATACGCAGTATTTT
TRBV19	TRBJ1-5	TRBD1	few	CASRRGGRWGNQPQHF	TGTGCCAGTAGACGAGGGGGCAGGTGGGGAAATCAGCCCCAGCATTTT
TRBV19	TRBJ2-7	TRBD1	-	CASSLQGTYEQYF	TGTGCCAGTAGTCTACAGGGGACCTACGAGCAGTACTTC
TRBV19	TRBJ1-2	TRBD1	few	CASGRDRGARYTF	TGTGCCAGCGGCCGGGACAGGGGGGCGCGCTACACCTTC
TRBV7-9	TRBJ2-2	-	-	CASSPRGRVNTGELFF	TGTGCCAGCAGCCCTAGAGGCAGGGTTAACACCGGGGAGCTGTTTTTT
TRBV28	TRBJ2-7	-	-	CASSRDTSNEQYF	TGTGCCAGCAGTCGGGACACGTCCAACGAGCAGTACTTC
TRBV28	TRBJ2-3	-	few	CASIGGTNTDTQYF	TGTGCCAGCATTGGCGGGACAAACACAGATACGCAGTATTTT
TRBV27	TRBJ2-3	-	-	CASSSGRSKDTQYF	TGTGCCAGCAGTTCCGGGCGGAGCAAGGATACGCAGTATTTT
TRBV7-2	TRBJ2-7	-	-	CASSLTLGRADYEQYF	TGTGCCAGCAGCTTAACCCTAGGACGGGCCGACTACGAGCAGTACTTC
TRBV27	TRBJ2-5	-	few	CASRVSGGETQYF	TGTGCCAGCAGGGTTTCGGGCGGGGAGACCCAGTACTTC
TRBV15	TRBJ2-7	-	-	CASQDTNSYEQYF	TGTGCCTCCCAAGACACGAACTCCTACGAGCAGTACTTC
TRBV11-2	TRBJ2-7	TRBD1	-	CASSLTGQNYEQYF	TGTGCCAGCAGCCTAACGGGACAGAACTACGAGCAGTACTTC
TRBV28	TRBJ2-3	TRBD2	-	CASSPNLAGGTGNTDTQYF	TGTGCCAGCAGTCCCAATCTAGCGGGAGGGACAGGGAACACAGATACGCAGTATTTT
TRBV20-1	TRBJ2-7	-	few	CSASTVYEQYF	TGCAGTGCTAGTACTGTCTACGAGCAGTACTTC
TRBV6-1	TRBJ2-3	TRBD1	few	CASGDREKGFLTDTQYF	TGTGCCAGCGGTGACAGGGAAAAAGGGTTTTTAACAGATACGCAGTATTTT
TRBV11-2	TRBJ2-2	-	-	CASSLVGGGNTGELFF	TGTGCCAGCAGCTTAGTCGGGGGAGGAAACACCGGGGAGCTGTTTTTT
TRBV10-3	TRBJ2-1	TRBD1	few	CAISESRPGGYNEQFF	TGTGCCATCAGTGAGTCGAGGCCAGGGGGATACAATGAGCAGTTCTTC
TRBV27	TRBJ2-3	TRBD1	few	CASGNRGSDTQYF	TGTGCCAGCGGAAACAGGGGATCAGATACGCAGTATTTT
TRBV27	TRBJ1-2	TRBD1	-	CASSPRQGHYGYTF	TGTGCCAGCAGTCCCCGACAGGGCCACTATGGCTACACCTTC
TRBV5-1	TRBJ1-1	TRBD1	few	CASSFQGASEAFF	TGCGCCAGCAGCTTCCAGGGGGCCTCTGAAGCTTTCTTT
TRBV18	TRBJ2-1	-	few	CASSPLRGSHNEQFF	TGTGCCAGCTCACCTCTGCGAGGGTCACACAATGAGCAGTTCTTC
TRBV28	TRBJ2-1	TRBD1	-	CASRQGAYNEQFF	TGTGCCAGTCGACAGGGGGCCTACAATGAGCAGTTCTTC
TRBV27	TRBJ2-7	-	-	CATAAGGPYEQYF	TGTGCCACTGCGGCCGGGGGTCCCTACGAGCAGTACTTC
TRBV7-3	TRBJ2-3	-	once	CASSQGPRTDTQYF	TGTGCCAGCAGCCAGGGTCCCCGCACAGATACGCAGTATTTT
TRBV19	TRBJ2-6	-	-	CASSISSGANVLTF	TGTGCCAGTAGTATCTCCTCTGGGGCCAACGTCCTGACTTTC
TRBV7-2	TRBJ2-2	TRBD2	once	CASSLARLAGGPVRTGELFF	TGTGCCAGCAGCTTAGCCCGACTAGCGGGAGGGCCCGTCCGGACCGGGGAGCTGTTTTTT
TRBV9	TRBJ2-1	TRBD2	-	CASGKGLASDNEQFF	TGTGCCAGCGGGAAAGGACTAGCGAGCGACAATGAGCAGTTCTTC